The sample holds many counts of the clone carrying this T cell receptor beta chain. No antigen is known for it. As originally analysed: In papillary thyroid cancer, a distant-metastasis classifier was built using CDR3 differences across clinicopathological groups. TCRdb re-called the PCR reads via MiXCR. TCRdb's processing, not the authors' own work, is the source of the V and J calls. The sample contains roughly 81,000 clones, 7.5% to 9% of which appear only once. CDR1 is SGHRS, CDR2 YFSETQ, per germline. This CDR3 has 15 amino acids. V was trimmed by 0 bases and J by 0 bases, leaving 7 bases between them. Every patient underwent thyroid surgery untreated. This specimen belongs to a study of metastatic and nonmetastatic thyroid tumors. Study background: A comparison of repertoires was made across blood and tumor or nodule tissue from malignant and benign thyroid patients.

Points from the study as a whole: The reported finding was significantly higher TCR beta diversity in malignant thyroid tumors relative to benign nodules, in blood and tumor.

The chain joins TRBV5-1 to TRBJ2-1; D is perhaps TRBD1 or TRBD2 (5 bases each). The specimen sequenced was blood. The sequence came from a female donor with papillary thyroid cancer or a benign thyroid nodule (not recorded which). Some clones in this sample may be carry-over from other donors' samples. The CDR3 is CASSLGGSSYNEQFF. The CDR3 region has the DNA TGCGCCAGCAGCTTGGGGGGGAGCTCCTACAATGAGCAGTTCTTC.